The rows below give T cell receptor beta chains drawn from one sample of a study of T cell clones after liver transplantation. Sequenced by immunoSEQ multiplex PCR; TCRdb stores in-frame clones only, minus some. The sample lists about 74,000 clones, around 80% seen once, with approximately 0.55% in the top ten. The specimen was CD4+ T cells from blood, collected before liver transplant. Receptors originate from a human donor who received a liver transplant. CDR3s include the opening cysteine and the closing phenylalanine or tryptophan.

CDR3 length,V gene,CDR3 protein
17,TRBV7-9,CASSFSYTGWDSYEQYF
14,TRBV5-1,CASSSGGWGTEAFF
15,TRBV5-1,CASSLQGQSQETQYF
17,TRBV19,CASSPRAGGYSNQPQHF
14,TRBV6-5,CASSRGTSSYEQYF
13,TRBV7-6,CASSPSPGYEQYF
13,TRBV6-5,CASRPGQLLPQHF
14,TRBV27,CASSSRGGNQPQHF
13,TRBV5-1,CASSLGPQETQYF
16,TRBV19,CASSPFLAVDTDTQYF
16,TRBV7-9,CASSFGSGSSYNEQFF
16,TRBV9,CASSVGSWGGQETQYF
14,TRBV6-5,CASSYDGRATEAFF
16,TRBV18,CASSPFTMDSGNTIYF
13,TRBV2,CASSADQIGEQFF
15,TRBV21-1,CASSKVGDRAYEQYF
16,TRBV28,CASSLSLRRSVGELFF
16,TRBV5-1,CASSLALAGGPDTQYF
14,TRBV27,CASSSGTGGSEQYF
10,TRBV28,CAIKGNGYTF
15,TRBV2,CASSASLRHTGELFF
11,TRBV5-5,CASSLANEQFF
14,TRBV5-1,CASSSGLAPIEQYF
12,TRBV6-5,CASRTGVDEQFF
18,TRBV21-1,CASSKGATSGANTGELFF
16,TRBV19,CASSLVGAGMNTEAFF
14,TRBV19,CASSIGYVAGELFF
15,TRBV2,CASSDTTGATGELFF
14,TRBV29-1,CSVWTSGRGDTQYF
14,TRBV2,CASSERRVHQPQHF
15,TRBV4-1,CASSLSDRTNEKLFF
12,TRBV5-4,CASSLEGYEQYF
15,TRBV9,CASTRLDSSTDTQYF
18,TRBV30,CAWSVGTSGGKYQETQYF
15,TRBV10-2,CASSDMEREGDEQFF
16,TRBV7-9,CASSLAQPGAGNTIYF
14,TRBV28,CASSLAGGQETQYF
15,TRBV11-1,CASKSPDRGTDTQYF
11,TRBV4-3,CASSQGDTQYF
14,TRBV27,CASSRRQRNEKLFF
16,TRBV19,CASSTVGSMGNQPQHF
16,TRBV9,CASSVVPSGMSETQYF
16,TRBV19,CASRDDGGGNSYEQYF
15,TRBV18,CASSPPKPREETQYF
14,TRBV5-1,CASSPGRTYNEQFF